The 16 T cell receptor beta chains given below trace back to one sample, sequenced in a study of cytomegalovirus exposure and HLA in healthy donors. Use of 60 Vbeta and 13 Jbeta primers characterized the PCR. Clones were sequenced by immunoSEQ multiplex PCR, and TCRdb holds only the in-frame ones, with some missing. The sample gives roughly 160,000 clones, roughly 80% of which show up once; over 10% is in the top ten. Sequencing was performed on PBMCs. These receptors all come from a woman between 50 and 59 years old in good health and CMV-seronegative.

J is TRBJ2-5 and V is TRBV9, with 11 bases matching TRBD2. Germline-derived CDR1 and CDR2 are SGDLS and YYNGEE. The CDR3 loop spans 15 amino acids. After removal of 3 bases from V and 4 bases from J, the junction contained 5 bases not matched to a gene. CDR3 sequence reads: CASSAVAGGPETQYF. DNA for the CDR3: TGTGCCAGCAGCGCGGTAGCGGGAGGGCCAGAGACCCAGTACTTC.

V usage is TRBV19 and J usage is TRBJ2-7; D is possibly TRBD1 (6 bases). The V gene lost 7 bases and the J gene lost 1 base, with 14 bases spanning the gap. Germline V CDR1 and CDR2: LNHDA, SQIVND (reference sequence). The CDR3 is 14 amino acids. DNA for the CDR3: TGTGCCAGTAACAGGGAGCCCGGGTCCTACGAGCAGTACTTC. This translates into CASNREPGSYEQYF. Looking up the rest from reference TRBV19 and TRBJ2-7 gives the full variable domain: DGGITQSPKYLFRKEGQNVTLSCEQNLNHDAMYWYRQDPGQGLRLIYYSQIVNDFQKGDIAEGYSVSREKKESFPLTVTSAQKNPTAFYLCASNREPGSYEQYFGPGTRLTVT.

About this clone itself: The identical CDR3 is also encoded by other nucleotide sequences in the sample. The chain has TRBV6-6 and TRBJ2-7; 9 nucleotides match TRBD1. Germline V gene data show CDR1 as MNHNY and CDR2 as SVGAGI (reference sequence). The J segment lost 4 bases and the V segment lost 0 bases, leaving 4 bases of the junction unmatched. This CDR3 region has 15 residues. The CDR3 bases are TGTGCCAGCAGTTACTCGAAGGGACAGGGTTACGAGCAGTACTTC. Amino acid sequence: CASSYSKGQGYEQYF.

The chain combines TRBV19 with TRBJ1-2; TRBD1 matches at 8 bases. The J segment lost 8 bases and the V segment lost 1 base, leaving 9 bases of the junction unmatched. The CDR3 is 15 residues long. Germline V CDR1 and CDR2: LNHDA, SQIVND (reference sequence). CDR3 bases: TGTGCCAGTAGTATAGGGGCAGGGGGCGCGGTCGGCTACACCTTC. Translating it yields CASSIGAGGAVGYTF. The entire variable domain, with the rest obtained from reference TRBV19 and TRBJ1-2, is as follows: DGGITQSPKYLFRKEGQNVTLSCEQNLNHDAMYWYRQDPGQGLRLIYYSQIVNDFQKGDIAEGYSVSREKKESFPLTVTSAQKNPTAFYLCASSIGAGGAVGYTFGSGTRLTVV.

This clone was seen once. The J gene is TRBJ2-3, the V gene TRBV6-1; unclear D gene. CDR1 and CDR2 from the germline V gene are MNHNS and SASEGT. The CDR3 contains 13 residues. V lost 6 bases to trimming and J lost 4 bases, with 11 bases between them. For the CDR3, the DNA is TGTGCCAGCAGAGAACAGTACCCAGATACGCAGTATTTT. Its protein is CASREQYPDTQYF.

The CDR3, as DNA: TGTGCCAGCAGTTTTGGACAGGATTTAATGGATTCACCCCTCCACTTT. It specifies CASSFGQDLMDSPLHF. The rearrangement joins TRBV6-5 to TRBJ1-6; 7 positions agree with TRBD1. V trimming: 4 bases; J trimming: 8 bases; junction bases outside the gene matches: 11. CDR1 is MNHEY and CDR2 is SVGAGI in the germline V gene. The CDR3 totals 16 residues.

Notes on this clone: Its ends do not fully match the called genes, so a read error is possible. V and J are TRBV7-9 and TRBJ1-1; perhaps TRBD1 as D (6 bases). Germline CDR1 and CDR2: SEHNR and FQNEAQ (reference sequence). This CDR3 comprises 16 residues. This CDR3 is CSSSLERGARNTEAFF. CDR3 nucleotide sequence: TGTTCCAGCAGCTTAGAACGGGGGGCCAGGAACACTGAAGCTTTCTTT.

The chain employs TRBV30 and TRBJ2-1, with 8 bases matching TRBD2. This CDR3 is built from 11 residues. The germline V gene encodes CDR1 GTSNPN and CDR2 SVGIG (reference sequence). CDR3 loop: CKAGGLNEQFF. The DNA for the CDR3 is TGTAAGGCGGGAGGTCTCAATGAGCAGTTCTTC.

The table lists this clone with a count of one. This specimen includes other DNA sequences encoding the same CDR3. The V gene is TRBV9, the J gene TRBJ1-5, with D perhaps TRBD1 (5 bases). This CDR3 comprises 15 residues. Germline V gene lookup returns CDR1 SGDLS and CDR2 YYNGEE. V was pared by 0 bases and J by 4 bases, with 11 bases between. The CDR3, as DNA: TGTGCCAGCAGCGTAGGGGGGGTTGGAAATCAGCCCCAGCATTTT. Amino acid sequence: CASSVGGVGNQPQHF.

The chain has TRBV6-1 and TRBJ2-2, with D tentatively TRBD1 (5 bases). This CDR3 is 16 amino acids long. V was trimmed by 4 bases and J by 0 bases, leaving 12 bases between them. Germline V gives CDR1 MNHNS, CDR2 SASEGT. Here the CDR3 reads CASSGLEGANTGELFF. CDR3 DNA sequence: TGTGCCAGCAGTGGTTTAGAAGGGGCGAACACCGGGGAGCTGTTTTTT.

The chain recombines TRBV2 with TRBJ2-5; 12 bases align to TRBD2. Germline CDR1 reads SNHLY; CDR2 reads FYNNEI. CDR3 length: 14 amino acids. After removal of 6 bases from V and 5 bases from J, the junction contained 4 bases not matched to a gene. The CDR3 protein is CASSGLAGWETQYF. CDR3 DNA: TGTGCCAGCAGCGGACTAGCGGGGTGGGAGACCCAGTACTTC. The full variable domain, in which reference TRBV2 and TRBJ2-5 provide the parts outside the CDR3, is EPEVTQTPSHQVTQMGQEVILRCVPISNHLYFYWYRQILGQKVEFLVSFYNNEISEKSEIFDDQFSVERPDGSNFTLKIRSTKLEDSAMYFCASSGLAGWETQYFGPGTRLLVL.

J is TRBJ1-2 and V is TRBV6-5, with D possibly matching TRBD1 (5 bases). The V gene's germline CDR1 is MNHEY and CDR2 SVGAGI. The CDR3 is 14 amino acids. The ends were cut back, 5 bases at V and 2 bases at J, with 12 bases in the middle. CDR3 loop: CASSALGANYGYTF. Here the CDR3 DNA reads TGTGCCAGCAGTGCCCTTGGGGCGAACTATGGCTACACCTTC.

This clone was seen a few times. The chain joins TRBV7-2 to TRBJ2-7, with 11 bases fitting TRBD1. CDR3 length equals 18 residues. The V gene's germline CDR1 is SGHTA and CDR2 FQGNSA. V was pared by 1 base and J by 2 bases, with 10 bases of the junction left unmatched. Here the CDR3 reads CASSLVGTGGSLAYEQYF. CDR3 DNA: TGTGCCAGCAGCTTAGTCGGGACAGGGGGTTCTTTGGCCTACGAGCAGTACTTC.

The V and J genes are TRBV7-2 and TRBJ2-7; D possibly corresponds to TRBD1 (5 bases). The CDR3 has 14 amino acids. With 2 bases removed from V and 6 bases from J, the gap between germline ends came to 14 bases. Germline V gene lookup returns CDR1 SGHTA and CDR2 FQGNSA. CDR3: CASSLNRSPGEQYF. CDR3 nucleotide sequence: TGTGCCAGCAGCTTAAACAGGTCCCCCGGCGAGCAGTACTTC.

The DNA of the CDR3 is TGCGCCAGCAGCTTAGGGGCTAGCGGGGGGCGACCTCAAGAGACCCAGTACTTC. Translating gives CASSLGASGGRPQETQYF. The genes are TRBV5-1 and TRBJ2-5, with 11 bases that match TRBD2. The length of the CDR3 is 18 residues. Germline values: CDR1 SGHRS, CDR2 YFSETQ. The ends lost 2 bases at V and 2 bases at J; junction bases unmatched: 11.

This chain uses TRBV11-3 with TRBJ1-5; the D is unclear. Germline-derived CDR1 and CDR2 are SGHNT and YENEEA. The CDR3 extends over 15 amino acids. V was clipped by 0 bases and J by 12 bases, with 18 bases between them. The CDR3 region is CASSLDHPCSGVQHF. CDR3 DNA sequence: TGTGCCAGCAGCTTAGATCATCCATGTAGCGGGGTCCAGCATTTT.